This record looks at one T cell receptor beta chain sequence and its context. Its antigen remains unidentified. Scientists amplified the TCR beta CDR3 regions from RNA transcripts. Second-round multiplex PCR followed a first-round RT-PCR using HTBI primers. TCRdb ran MiXCR on the multiplex PCR reads and lists one entry per CDR3 protein. The sample lists 400,000 to 500,000 distinct CDR3 sequences, roughly 20% occurring once. The data were obtained in a study of Graves' ophthalmopathy and Graves' hyperthyroidism. Study-wide results and caveats: Most expanded clonotypes in thyroid above 0.001 frequency also showed up in blood.

Germline V gene data show CDR1 as SNHLY and CDR2 as FYNNEI. The CDR3 contains 12 residues. Trimming took off 9 bases at V and 6 bases at J, with 14 bases between the two ends. The receptor's source is a woman in her late teens or twenties with stable Graves' hyperthyroidism. The chain has TRBV2 and TRBJ2-5; either TRBD1 or TRBD2 may fit D (5 bases each). What was sequenced was peripheral blood. The CDR3 spells CASTSEGKTQYF. The CDR3 coding sequence is TGTGCCAGTACTTCTGAGGGGAAGACCCAGTACTTC.